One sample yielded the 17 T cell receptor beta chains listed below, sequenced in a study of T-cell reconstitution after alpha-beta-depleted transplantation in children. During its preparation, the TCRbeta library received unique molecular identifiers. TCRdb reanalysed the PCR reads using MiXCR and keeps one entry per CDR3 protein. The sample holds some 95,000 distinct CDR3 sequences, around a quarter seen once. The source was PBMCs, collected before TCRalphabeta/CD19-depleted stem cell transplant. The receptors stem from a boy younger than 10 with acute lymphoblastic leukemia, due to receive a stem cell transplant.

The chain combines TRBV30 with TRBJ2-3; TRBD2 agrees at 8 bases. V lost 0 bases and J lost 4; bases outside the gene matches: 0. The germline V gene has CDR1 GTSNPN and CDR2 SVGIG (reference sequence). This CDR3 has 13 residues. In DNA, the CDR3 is TGTGCCTGGAGTGTAGCGGGAGCAGATACGCAGTATTTT. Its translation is CAWSVAGADTQYF.

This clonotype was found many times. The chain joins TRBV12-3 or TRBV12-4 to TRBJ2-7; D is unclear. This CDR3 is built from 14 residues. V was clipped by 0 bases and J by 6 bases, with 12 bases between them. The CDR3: CASSLAVTLGEQYF. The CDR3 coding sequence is TGTGCCAGCAGTTTAGCAGTTACCCTCGGCGAGCAGTACTTC.

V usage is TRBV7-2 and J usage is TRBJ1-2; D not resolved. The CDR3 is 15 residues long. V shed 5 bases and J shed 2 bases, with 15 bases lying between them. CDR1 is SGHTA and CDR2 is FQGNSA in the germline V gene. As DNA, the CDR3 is TGTGCCAGCAGCCCTAAAGACGGAGGGAACTATGGCTACACCTTC. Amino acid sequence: CASSPKDGGNYGYTF.

The CDR3 sequence is CASSQERGGESYNEQFF. In DNA form, the CDR3 reads TGCGCCAGCAGCCAAGAACGTGGCGGAGAGTCCTACAATGAGCAGTTCTTC. The chain has TRBV4-1 and TRBJ2-1; D unclear. Per germline, CDR1 MGHRA and CDR2 YSYEKL. V dropped 0 bases and J dropped 1 base, with 13 bases sitting between them. The CDR3 consists of 17 residues.

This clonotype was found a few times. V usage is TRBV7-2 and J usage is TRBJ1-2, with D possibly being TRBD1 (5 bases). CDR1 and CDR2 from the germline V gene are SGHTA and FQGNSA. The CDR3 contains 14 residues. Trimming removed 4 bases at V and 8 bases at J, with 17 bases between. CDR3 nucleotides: TGTGCCAGCAGCTCCCTATCGGGGCCCTCGGGCTACACCTTC. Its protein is CASSSLSGPSGYTF.

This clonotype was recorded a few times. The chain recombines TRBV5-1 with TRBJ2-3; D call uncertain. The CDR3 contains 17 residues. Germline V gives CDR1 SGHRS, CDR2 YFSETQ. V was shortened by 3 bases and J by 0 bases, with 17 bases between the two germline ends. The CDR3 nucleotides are TGCGCCAGCAGCTCCTCGGTAACCGCCACTAGCACAGATACGCAGTATTTT. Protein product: CASSSSVTATSTDTQYF.

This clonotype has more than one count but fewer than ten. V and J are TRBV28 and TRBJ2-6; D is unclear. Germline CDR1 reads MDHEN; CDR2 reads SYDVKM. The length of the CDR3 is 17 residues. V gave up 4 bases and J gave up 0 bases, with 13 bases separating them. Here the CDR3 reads CASSSPGWTSGANVLTF. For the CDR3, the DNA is TGTGCCAGCAGTTCCCCCGGATGGACCTCTGGGGCCAACGTCCTGACTTTC.

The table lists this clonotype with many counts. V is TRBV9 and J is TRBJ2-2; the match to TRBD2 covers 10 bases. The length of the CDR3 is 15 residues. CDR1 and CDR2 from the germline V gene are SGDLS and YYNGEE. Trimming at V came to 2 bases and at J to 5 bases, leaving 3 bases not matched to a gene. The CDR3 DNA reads TGTGCCAGCAGCGTGAGGACTAGCGGAACCGGGGAGCTGTTTTTT. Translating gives CASSVRTSGTGELFF.

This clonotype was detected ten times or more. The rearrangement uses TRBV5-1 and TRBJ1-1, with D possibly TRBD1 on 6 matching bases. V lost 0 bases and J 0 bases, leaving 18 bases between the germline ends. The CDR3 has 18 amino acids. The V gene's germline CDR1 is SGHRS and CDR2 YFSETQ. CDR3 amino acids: CASSLDLDSRVLNTEAFF. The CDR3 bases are TGCGCCAGCAGCTTGGACCTGGACAGCCGCGTTTTGAACACTGAAGCTTTCTTT.

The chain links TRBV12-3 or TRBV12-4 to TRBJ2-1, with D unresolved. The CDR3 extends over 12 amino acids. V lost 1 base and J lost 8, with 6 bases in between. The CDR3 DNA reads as TGTGCCAGCAGTTTAGTGGGTGATGAGCAGTTCTTC. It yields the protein CASSLVGDEQFF.

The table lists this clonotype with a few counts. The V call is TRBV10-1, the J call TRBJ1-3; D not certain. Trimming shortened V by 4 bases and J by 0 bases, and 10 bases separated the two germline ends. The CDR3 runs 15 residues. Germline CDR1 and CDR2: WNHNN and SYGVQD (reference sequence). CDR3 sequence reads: CASSAGVVSGNTIYF. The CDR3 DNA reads TGCGCCAGCAGTGCCGGAGTAGTCTCTGGAAACACCATATATTTT.

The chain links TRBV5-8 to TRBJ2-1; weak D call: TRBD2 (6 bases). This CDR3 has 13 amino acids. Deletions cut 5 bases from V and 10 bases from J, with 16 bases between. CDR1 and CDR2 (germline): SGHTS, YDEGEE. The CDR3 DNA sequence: TGTGCCAGCAGTCGAGGAGGGCCGGGGGAGCAGTTCTTC. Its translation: CASSRGGPGEQFF.

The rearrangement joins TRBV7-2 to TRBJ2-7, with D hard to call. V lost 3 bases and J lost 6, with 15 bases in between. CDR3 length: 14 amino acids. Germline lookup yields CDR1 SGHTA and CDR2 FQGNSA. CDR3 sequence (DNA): TGTGCCAGCAGCTTTCGGGCCTTTCCCTCCGAGCAGTACTTC. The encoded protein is CASSFRAFPSEQYF.

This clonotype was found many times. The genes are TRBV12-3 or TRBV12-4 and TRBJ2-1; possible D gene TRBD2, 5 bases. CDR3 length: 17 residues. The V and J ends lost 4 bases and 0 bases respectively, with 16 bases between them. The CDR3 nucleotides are TGTGCCAGCAGTTCTCGTAGACTACCAAGCTCCTACAATGAGCAGTTCTTC. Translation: CASSSRRLPSSYNEQFF.

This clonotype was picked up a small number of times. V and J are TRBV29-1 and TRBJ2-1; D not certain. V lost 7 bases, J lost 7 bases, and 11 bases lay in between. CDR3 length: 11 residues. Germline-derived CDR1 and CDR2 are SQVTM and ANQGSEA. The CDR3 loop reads CSARVANEQFF. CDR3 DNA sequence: TGCAGCGCCCGCGTCGCGAATGAGCAGTTCTTC.

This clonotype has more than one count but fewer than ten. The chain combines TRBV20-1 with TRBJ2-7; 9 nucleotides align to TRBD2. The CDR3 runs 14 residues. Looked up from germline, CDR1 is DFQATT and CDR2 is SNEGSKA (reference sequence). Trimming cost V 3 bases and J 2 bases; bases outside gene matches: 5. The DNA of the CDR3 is TGCAGTGCTAGTCCAGGACTAGCGCCCTACGAGCAGTACTTC. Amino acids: CSASPGLAPYEQYF.

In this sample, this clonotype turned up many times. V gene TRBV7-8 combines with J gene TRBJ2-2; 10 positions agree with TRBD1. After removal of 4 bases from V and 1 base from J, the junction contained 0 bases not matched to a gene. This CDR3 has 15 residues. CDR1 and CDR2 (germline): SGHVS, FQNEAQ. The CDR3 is CASSWTGGNTGELFF. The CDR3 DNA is TGTGCCAGCAGCTGGACAGGGGGGAACACCGGGGAGCTGTTTTTT.